This entry is about one T cell receptor (beta chain). TCRdb's copy holds only in-frame clones and misses some; the assay was immunoSEQ multiplex PCR. The sample has roughly 160,000 clones, approximately 84% seen once. V lost 7 bases and J lost 6, with 18 bases in between. Per germline, CDR1 SNHLY and CDR2 FYNNEI. The CDR3 runs 14 residues. This specimen belongs to a study of blood T cell repertoires in COVID-19. Study-level background: Researchers got acute and convalescent COVID-19 samples from the United States, Italy and Spain.

This TCR came from a woman aged 40 to 50 with acute COVID-19. Source material: PBMCs or T cells enriched from blood (not recorded which). J is TRBJ1-1 and V is TRBV2; D perhaps matches TRBD1 (5 bases). The CDR3 DNA reads as TGTGCCAGCACGGTCGGGAGAGGCAGGGCTGAAGCTTTCTTT. Protein: CASTVGRGRAEAFF.